The rows below give T cell receptor beta chains drawn from one sample of a study of T cell repertoires in cytomegalovirus infection. TCRdb passed the reads through MiXCR, listing each CDR3 protein once. The sample yields about 220,000 distinct CDR3 sequences, approximately 38% seen once. No antigen is known for these receptors. The specimen was CD8+ T cells from cultured PBMCs, collected from culture after CMV antigen stimulation. The receptor set was obtained from a human donor in good health (CMV status not recorded). Some clones in this sample may be carry-over from other donors' samples. Both conserved end residues are part of each CDR3. The D gene is left open where the match is weak. Clone size is stated in some rows and not others, as once, few, many or a class when expanded.

clone_size	v_call	d_call	j_call	cdr3_aa	cdr3_nt
NA	TRBV10-3	TRBD1	TRBJ2-7	CAIKTGTGSSYEQYF	TGTGCCATCAAAACAGGGACAGGGAGCTCCTACGAGCAGTACTTC
many	TRBV7-2	NA	TRBJ1-5	CASSLGSVTSTQHF	TGTGCCAGCAGCTTAGGAAGCGTGACCAGCACCCAGCATTTT
few	TRBV7-6	NA	TRBJ2-7	CASSLVAWERYEQYF	TGTGCCAGCAGCTTAGTCGCTTGGGAGAGGTACGAGCAGTACTTC
NA	TRBV20-1	TRBD2	TRBJ2-1	CSARDREGPYNEQFF	TGCAGTGCCAGAGATCGGGAGGGCCCTTACAATGAGCAGTTCTTC
NA	TRBV11-2	NA	TRBJ1-5	CASSLGRDSNQPQHF	TGTGCCAGCAGCTTAGGGAGGGATAGCAATCAGCCCCAGCATTTT
NA	TRBV6-8	TRBD2	TRBJ2-3	CASSFWREGDTDTQYF	TGTGCCAGCAGTTTCTGGCGGGAGGGCGACACAGATACGCAGTATTTT
NA	TRBV10-3	NA	TRBJ2-7	CAISTGTTASYEQYF	TGTGCCATCAGTACAGGGACAACCGCCTCCTACGAGCAGTACTTC
few	TRBV19	TRBD2	TRBJ2-3	CASSMTSGGGSTDTQYF	TGTGCCAGTAGTATGACTAGCGGGGGGGGAAGCACAGATACGCAGTATTTT
NA	TRBV28	TRBD1	TRBJ1-5	CASSETMGQGVNNQPQHF	TGTGCCAGCAGTGAAACGATGGGACAGGGAGTGAACAATCAGCCCCAGCATTTT
NA	TRBV15	NA	TRBJ2-1	CATLPIPFSRNNEQFF	TGTGCCACCTTACCTATTCCCTTTTCTAGGAACAATGAGCAGTTCTTC
few	TRBV5-1	TRBD1	TRBJ1-1	CASSPASTGGITEAFF	TGCGCCAGCAGTCCCGCTTCGACAGGGGGCATCACTGAAGCTTTCTTT
NA	TRBV6-5	TRBD2	TRBJ2-1	CASSYGWGGEGLNNEQFF	TGTGCCAGCAGTTACGGGTGGGGGGGGGAGGGCCTCAACAATGAGCAGTTCTTC
many	TRBV7-8	TRBD1	TRBJ1-2	CASSLSTLGTGSGYTF	TGTGCCAGCAGCTTATCCACCTTGGGGACAGGGAGTGGCTACACCTTC
few	TRBV4-1	NA	TRBJ2-1	CASSLGAGKFANEQFF	TGCGCCAGCAGCCTGGGCGCCGGGAAGTTCGCCAATGAGCAGTTCTTC
NA	TRBV2	NA	TRBJ2-1	CASSEVRGGNEQFF	TGTGCCAGCAGTGAAGTCAGGGGGGGCAATGAGCAGTTCTTC
few	TRBV7-6	TRBD1	TRBJ1-1	CASSLVEGAGRNTEAFF	TGTGCCAGCAGCTTAGTAGAGGGGGCAGGGAGGAACACTGAAGCTTTCTTT
NA	TRBV27	NA	TRBJ2-3	CASSPDRRADTQYF	TGTGCCAGCAGTCCGGACAGGAGGGCAGATACGCAGTATTTT
NA	TRBV6-1	TRBD1	TRBJ2-7	CASKFRDRVTYEQYF	TGTGCCAGCAAATTTCGAGACAGGGTTACCTACGAGCAGTACTTC
once	TRBV20-1	NA	TRBJ2-7	CSAIDRPEQYF	TGCAGTGCTATTGACAGGCCTGAGCAGTACTTC
NA	TRBV7-9	NA	TRBJ1-3	CASSLDSGALGNTIYF	TGTGCCAGCAGCTTGGACTCGGGGGCGTTGGGAAACACCATATATTTT
few	TRBV11-2	NA	TRBJ1-1	CASSLDSGGNTEAFF	TGTGCCAGCAGCTTAGATTCCGGAGGGAACACTGAAGCTTTCTTT
NA	TRBV7-8	TRBD1	TRBJ2-3	CASSPRQGRQYF	TGTGCCAGCAGCCCAAGACAGGGGAGGCAGTATTTT
NA	TRBV27	TRBD1	TRBJ2-1	CASSSSRDRFF	TGTGCCAGCAGTTCGTCCCGGGACAGGTTCTTC
few	TRBV27	TRBD1	TRBJ2-7	CARGGTGAGEQYF	TGTGCCAGAGGGGGGACAGGGGCTGGCGAGCAGTACTTC
few	TRBV11-2	TRBD1	TRBJ2-7	CASSPSMRQGDEQYF	TGTGCCAGCAGCCCGTCAATGAGGCAGGGGGACGAGCAGTACTTC
NA	TRBV2	TRBD2	TRBJ2-7	CAGGRAGGLRQYF	TGTGCCGGAGGCCGGGCGGGAGGGCTTCGGCAGTACTTC
NA	TRBV7-9	TRBD1	TRBJ2-1	CASSFMTGGPYNEQFF	TGTGCCAGCAGCTTTATGACAGGGGGTCCCTACAATGAGCAGTTCTTC
NA	TRBV5-1	NA	TRBJ1-1	CASSLEPAGNTEAFF	TGCGCCAGCAGCTTGGAGCCAGCCGGGAACACTGAAGCTTTCTTT
NA	TRBV7-6	NA	TRBJ2-1	CASSFLGYRGDNEQFF	TGTGCCAGCAGCTTCCTAGGTTATCGAGGGGACAATGAGCAGTTCTTC
NA	TRBV20-1	TRBD2	TRBJ2-7	CSAPSGSGRASEQYF	TGCAGTGCCCCCTCGGGTAGCGGGAGGGCCTCCGAGCAGTACTTC
once	TRBV27	NA	TRBJ2-5	CASSPSSGSAETQYF	TGTGCCAGCAGCCCCTCTTCAGGGTCTGCAGAGACCCAGTACTTC
NA	TRBV4-2	NA	TRBJ2-7	CASSLQAWRAYEQYF	TGTGCCAGCAGCCTCCAGGCTTGGAGGGCCTACGAGCAGTACTTC
few	TRBV6-1	NA	TRBJ2-1	CASSEDGGPPNNEQFF	TGTGCCAGCAGTGAAGACGGGGGTCCGCCGAACAATGAGCAGTTCTTC
NA	TRBV7-9	NA	TRBJ2-7	CASTQGLALYF	TGTGCCAGCACCCAGGGTTTGGCACTGTACTTC
NA	TRBV5-4	NA	TRBJ2-1	CASQQGVNEQFF	TGTGCCAGCCAGCAGGGAGTCAATGAGCAGTTCTTC
few	TRBV4-1	NA	TRBJ2-3	CASSSTTRSSTDTQYF	TGCGCCAGCAGCTCGACGACAAGGTCCAGCACAGATACGCAGTATTTT
NA	TRBV11-1	TRBD2	TRBJ2-5	CASSLGLAGGDGETQYF	TGTGCCAGCAGCCTGGGACTAGCGGGAGGGGATGGTGAGACCCAGTACTTC
NA	TRBV9	NA	TRBJ1-1	CASSGGGRMNTEAFF	TGTGCCAGCAGCGGAGGGGGTCGGATGAACACTGAAGCTTTCTTT
few	TRBV11-1	TRBD2	TRBJ2-1	CASSLVGLAYNEQFF	TGTGCCAGCAGCTTAGTGGGACTAGCCTACAATGAGCAGTTCTTC
few	TRBV7-6	TRBD2	TRBJ2-3	CASSLSNAGGRTDTQYF	TGTGCCAGCAGCTTAAGTAATGCGGGGGGGCGCACAGATACGCAGTATTTT
NA	TRBV7-8	NA	TRBJ2-7	CASSLVASSYEQYF	TGTGCCAGCAGCTTAGTGGCCAGCTCCTACGAGCAGTACTTC
NA	TRBV10-3	NA	TRBJ2-3	CAITSGGNTDTQYF	TGTGCCATCACGAGCGGAGGCAACACAGATACGCAGTATTTT
many	TRBV20-1	TRBD2	TRBJ2-1	CSATERGGEEQFF	TGCAGTGCTACAGAGCGGGGGGGGGAGGAGCAGTTCTTC
NA	TRBV19	TRBD2	TRBJ2-2	CASRLAGELSGELFF	TGTGCCAGTCGGCTAGCGGGAGAGTTGTCCGGGGAGCTGTTTTTT
few	TRBV7-9	TRBD2	TRBJ2-1	CASSFTSLLAGAHNEQFF	TGTGCCAGCAGCTTTACCTCATTACTAGCGGGAGCTCACAATGAGCAGTTCTTC
NA	TRBV27	NA	TRBJ2-7	CASSFRQARTYEQYF	TGTGCCAGCAGTTTCCGCCAGGCCAGGACCTACGAGCAGTACTTC
NA	TRBV23-1	TRBD1	TRBJ2-5	CASSQSGTDQETQYF	TGCGCCAGCAGTCAATCGGGGACAGATCAAGAGACCCAGTACTTC
NA	TRBV20-1	NA	TRBJ2-3	CSASPGGGTDTQYF	TGCAGTGCCTCTCCGGGGGGCGGCACAGATACGCAGTATTTT